This paragraph covers one T cell receptor (beta chain) sequence. As yet, its antigen is unknown. Trimming pared 5 bases from V and 5 bases from J, leaving 11 bases between. This CDR3 contains 13 residues. CDR1 SGHRS and CDR2 YFSETQ come from the germline V gene. The data derive from a study of cytomegalovirus exposure and HLA in healthy donors. The study's findings and limits: Confirmation in vitro established that three CMV-associated chains were specific for CMV antigens. Presence/absence analyses supposed approximately even sequencing depth among donors.

Primers: 60 Vbeta forward and 13 Jbeta reverse. Data came from immunoSEQ multiplex PCR; TCRdb stores just in-frame clones and leaves some out. Found here are some 70,000 clones, 65% to 70% of them singletons; the top ten hold around 13%. The sequenced sample consisted of PBMCs. The gene calls are TRBV5-1 and TRBJ1-5; D uncertain. This clonotype originated in a male donor in good health and CMV-seropositive. The CDR3 sequence: CASRRWEDQPQHF. Written as DNA, the CDR3 is TGCGCCAGCAGAAGGTGGGAGGATCAGCCCCAGCATTTT.